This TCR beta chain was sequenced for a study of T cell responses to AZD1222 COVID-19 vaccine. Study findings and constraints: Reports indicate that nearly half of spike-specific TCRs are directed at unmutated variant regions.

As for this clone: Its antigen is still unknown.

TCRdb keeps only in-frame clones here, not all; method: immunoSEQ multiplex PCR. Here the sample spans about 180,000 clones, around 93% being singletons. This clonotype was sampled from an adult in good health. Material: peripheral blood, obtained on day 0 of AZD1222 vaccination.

This chain's CDR3 is CASSPGVADTQYF. The CDR3 region has the DNA TGCGCCAGCAGCCCAGGGGTGGCAGATACGCAGTATTTT. This chain uses TRBV5-1 with TRBJ2-3, with TRBD1 as a possible D gene (6 bases). This CDR3 comprises 13 residues. Germline CDR1 and CDR2: SGHRS and YFSETQ. Between the trimmed V and J ends, which lost 4 bases and 4 bases, there was a span of 10 bases. The variable domain in full, completed from reference TRBV5-1 and TRBJ2-3, reads KAGVTQTPRYLIKTRGQQVTLSCSPISGHRSVSWYQQTPGQGLQFLFEYFSETQRNKGNFPGRFSGRQFSNSRSEMNVSTLELGDSALYLCASSPGVADTQYFGPGTRLTVL.